This T cell receptor (beta chain) was sequenced during a study of Graves' ophthalmopathy and Graves' hyperthyroidism. Whole-study results and caveats: The 13-signature model separated ophthalmopathy from stable hyperthyroidism at 85% to 90% sensitivity and about 81% specificity. Most clonotypes expanded in thyroid above 0.001 frequency were present in blood too.

Amplified TCR beta CDR3 regions were obtained using RNA transcripts as template. HTBI primers primed a first-round RT-PCR, and a second-round multiplex PCR followed. Each CDR3 protein gets one entry after TCRdb re-called the multiplex PCR reads with MiXCR. This repertoire shows approximately 210,000 distinct CDR3 sequences, 20% to 25% found once; its top ten account for around two fifths. This clonotype occurred once. As yet, its antigen is unknown. The V end lost 4 bases, the J end lost 3 bases, and 9 bases lay between the germline ends. The CDR3 is made up of 13 amino acids. The V gene's germline CDR1 is SGHVS and CDR2 FQNEAQ. CAS ≥3, NOSPECS ≥4, moderate-to-severe activity and duration under 3 months marked donors with ophthalmopathy.

The sample was peripheral blood. This chain links TRBV7-8 with TRBJ2-5; D gene uncertain. The sequence was obtained from a woman aged 45-60 years with Graves' ophthalmopathy. The CDR3 DNA follows: TGTGCCAGCAGCTCCGTCCCGAAAGAGACCCAGTACTTC. This encodes CASSSVPKETQYF. Looking up the rest from reference TRBV7-8 and TRBJ2-5 gives the full variable domain: GAGVSQSPRYKVAKRGQDVALRCDPISGHVSLFWYQQALGQGPEFLTYFQNEAQLDKSGLPSDRFFAERPEGSVSTLKIQRTQQEDSAVYLCASSSVPKETQYFGPGTRLLVL.